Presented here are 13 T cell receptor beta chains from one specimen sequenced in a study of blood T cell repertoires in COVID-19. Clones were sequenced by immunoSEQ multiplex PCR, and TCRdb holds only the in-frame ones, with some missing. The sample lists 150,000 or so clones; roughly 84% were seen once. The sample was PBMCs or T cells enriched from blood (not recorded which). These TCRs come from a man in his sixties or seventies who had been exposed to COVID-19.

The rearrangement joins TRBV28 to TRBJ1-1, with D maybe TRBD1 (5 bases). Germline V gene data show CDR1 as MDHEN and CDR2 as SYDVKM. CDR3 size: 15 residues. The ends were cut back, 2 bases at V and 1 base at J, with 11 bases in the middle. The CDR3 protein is CASSLPTGANTEAFF. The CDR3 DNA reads TGTGCCAGCAGTTTACCAACAGGCGCGAACACTGAAGCTTTCTTT. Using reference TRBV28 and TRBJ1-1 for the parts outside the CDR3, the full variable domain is DVKVTQSSRYLVKRTGEKVFLECVQDMDHENMFWYRQDPGLGLRLIYFSYDVKMKEKGDIPEGYSVSREKKERFSLILESASTNQTSMYLCASSLPTGANTEAFFGQGTRLTVV.

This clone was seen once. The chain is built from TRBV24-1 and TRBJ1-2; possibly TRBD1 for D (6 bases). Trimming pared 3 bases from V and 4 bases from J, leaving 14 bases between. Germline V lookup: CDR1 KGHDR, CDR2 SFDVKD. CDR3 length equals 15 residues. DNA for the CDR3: TGTGCCACCAGTGATACCCTAGGGGGAGTCTATGGCTACACCTTC. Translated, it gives CATSDTLGGVYGYTF.

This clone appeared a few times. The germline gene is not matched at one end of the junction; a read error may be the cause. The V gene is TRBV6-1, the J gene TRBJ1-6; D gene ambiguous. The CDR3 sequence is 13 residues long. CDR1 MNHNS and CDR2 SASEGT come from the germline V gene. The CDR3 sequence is CASREGGNSPLHF. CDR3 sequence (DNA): TGTGCCAGCAGAGAAGGAGGGAATTCACCCCTCCACTTT.

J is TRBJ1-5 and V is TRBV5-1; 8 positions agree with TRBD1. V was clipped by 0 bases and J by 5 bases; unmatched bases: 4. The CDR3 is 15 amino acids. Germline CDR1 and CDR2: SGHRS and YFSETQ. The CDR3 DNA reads TGCGCCAGCAGCTTGGGAGGACAGGGCTATCAGCCCCAGCATTTT. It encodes CASSLGGQGYQPQHF.

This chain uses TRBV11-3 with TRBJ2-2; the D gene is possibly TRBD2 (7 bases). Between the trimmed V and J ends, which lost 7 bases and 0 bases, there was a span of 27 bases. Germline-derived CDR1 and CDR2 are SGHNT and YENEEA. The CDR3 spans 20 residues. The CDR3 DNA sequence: TGTGCCAGCACCCCGAGGGGGGTTGGGGGGGAGTTACCGAACACCGGGGAGCTGTTTTTT. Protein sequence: CASTPRGVGGELPNTGELFF. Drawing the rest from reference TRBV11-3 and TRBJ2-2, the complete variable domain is EAGVVQSPRYKIIEKKQPVAFWCNPISGHNTLYWYLQNLGQGPELLIRYENEEAVDDSQLPKDRFSAERLKGVDSTLKIQPAELGDSAVYLCASTPRGVGGELPNTGELFFGEGSRLTVL.

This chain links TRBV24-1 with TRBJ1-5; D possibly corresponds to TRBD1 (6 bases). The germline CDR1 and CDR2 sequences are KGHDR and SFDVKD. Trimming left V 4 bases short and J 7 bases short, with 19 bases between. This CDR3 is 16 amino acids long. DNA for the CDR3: TGTGCCACCAGTGACGCCCGGGACACCCGGGGACAGCCCCAGCATTTT. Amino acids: CATSDARDTRGQPQHF.

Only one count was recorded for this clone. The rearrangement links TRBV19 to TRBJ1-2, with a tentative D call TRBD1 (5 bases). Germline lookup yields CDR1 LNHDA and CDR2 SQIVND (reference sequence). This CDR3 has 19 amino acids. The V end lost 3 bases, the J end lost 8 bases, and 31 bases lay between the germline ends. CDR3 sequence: CASSIPRRGRGSQASGYTF. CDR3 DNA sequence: TGTGCCAGTAGTATCCCACGGCGGGGGAGAGGAAGCCAAGCGAGCGGCTACACCTTC.

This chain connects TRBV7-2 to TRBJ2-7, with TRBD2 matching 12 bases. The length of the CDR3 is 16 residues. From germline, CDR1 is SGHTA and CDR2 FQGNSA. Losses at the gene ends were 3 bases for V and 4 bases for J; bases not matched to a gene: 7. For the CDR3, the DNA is TGTGCCAGCAGCTTTTCCGGGACTAGCGGGTATTACGAGCAGTACTTC. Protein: CASSFSGTSGYYEQYF. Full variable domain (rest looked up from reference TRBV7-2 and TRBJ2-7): GAGVSQSPSNKVTEKGKDVELRCDPISGHTALYWYRQSLGQGLEFLIYFQGNSAPDKSGLPSDRFSAERTGGSVSTLTIQRTQQEDSAVYLCASSFSGTSGYYEQYFGPGTRLTVT.

This CDR3 is CASSQLAESYGYTF. As DNA, the CDR3 is TGTGCCAGCAGCCAACTGGCGGAGAGCTATGGCTACACCTTC. J is TRBJ1-2 and V is TRBV3-1 (or the pseudogene TRBV3-2); no reliable D call. The germline gives CDR1 LGHDT, CDR2 YNNKEL (reference sequence). V lost 2 bases, J lost 4 bases, and 11 bases lay in between. This CDR3 has 14 amino acids.

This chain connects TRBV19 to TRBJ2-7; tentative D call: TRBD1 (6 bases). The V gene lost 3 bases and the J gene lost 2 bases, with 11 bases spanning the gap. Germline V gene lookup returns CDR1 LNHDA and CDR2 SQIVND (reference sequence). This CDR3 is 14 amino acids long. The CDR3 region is CASSIKSGAYEQYF. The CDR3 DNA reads TGTGCCAGTAGTATCAAGTCAGGGGCCTACGAGCAGTACTTC.

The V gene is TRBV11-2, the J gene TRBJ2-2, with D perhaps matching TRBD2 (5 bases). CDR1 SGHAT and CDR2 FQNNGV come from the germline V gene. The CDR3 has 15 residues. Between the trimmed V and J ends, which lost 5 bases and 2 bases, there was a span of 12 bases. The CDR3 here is CASSRRGPNTGELFF. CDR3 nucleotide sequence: TGTGCCAGCAGCCGCCGCGGGCCCAACACCGGGGAGCTGTTTTTT. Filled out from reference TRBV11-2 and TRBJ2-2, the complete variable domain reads EAGVAQSPRYKIIEKRQSVAFWCNPISGHATLYWYQQILGQGPKLLIQFQNNGVVDDSQLPKDRFSAERLKGVDSTLKIQPAKLEDSAVYLCASSRRGPNTGELFFGEGSRLTVL.

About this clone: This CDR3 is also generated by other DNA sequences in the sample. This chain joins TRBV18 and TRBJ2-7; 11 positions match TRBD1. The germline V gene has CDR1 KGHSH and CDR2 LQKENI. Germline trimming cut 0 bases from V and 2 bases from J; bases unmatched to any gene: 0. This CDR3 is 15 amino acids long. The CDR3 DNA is TGTGCCAGCTCACCACCGGGACAGGGGGCCTACGAGCAGTACTTC. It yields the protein CASSPPGQGAYEQYF.

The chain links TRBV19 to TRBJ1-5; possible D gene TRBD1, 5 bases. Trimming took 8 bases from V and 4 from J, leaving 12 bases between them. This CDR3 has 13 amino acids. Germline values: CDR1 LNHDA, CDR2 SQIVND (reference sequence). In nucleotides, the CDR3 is TGTGCCAGTCGAATTGGGGGGAATCAGCCCCAGCATTTT. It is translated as CASRIGGNQPQHF. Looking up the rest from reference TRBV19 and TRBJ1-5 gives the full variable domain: DGGITQSPKYLFRKEGQNVTLSCEQNLNHDAMYWYRQDPGQGLRLIYYSQIVNDFQKGDIAEGYSVSREKKESFPLTVTSAQKNPTAFYLCASRIGGNQPQHFGDGTRLSIL.